Listed here are 21 T cell receptor beta chains from one sample, sequenced in a study of blood T cell repertoires in COVID-19 (dated by TCRdb to the early 2020s). The library was generated by the immunoSEQ multiplex PCR assay. Not all clones reach the TCRdb copy of this immuneACCESS table, which keeps in-frame sequences only. Checked studies attribute under half of the gap to unresolved V genes and leave the rest unexplained. The sample contains around 270,000 clones, around 88% of them found a single time. Around 0.84% of the sample lies in the top ten. Material for sequencing was peripheral blood. These receptors originate from a man aged 30-40 years with acute or convalescent COVID-19.

CDR3 DNA: TGCGCCAGCAGCGCGGGGACAGGGTATGGCTACACCTTC. Translated, it gives CASSAGTGYGYTF. The chain recombines TRBV5-1 with TRBJ1-2, with 9 nucleotides matching TRBD1. This CDR3 has 13 amino acids. V dropped 4 bases and J dropped 5; count of bases not matched to a gene: 3. CDR1 is SGHRS and CDR2 is YFSETQ in the germline V gene.

The chain couples TRBV28 to TRBJ1-2, with D perhaps matching TRBD1 (5 bases). V lost 4 bases and J 5 bases, leaving 8 bases between the germline ends. CDR3 length equals 12 residues. The germline V gene encodes CDR1 MDHEN and CDR2 SYDVKM. As DNA, the CDR3 is TGTGCCAGCAGTTCAAAGGGGTATGGCTACACCTTC. It encodes CASSSKGYGYTF.

This chain uses TRBV9 with TRBJ1-1, with no clear D. V gave up 0 bases and J gave up 4 bases, with 10 bases separating them. The CDR3 covers 14 residues. The germline gives CDR1 SGDLS, CDR2 YYNGEE. Here the CDR3 DNA reads TGTGCCAGCAGCGTAGCCGGGGTGGCCACTGAAGCTTTCTTT. This encodes CASSVAGVATEAFF.

On this clone itself: The sample contains more than one DNA sequence encoding this CDR3. V and J are TRBV19 and TRBJ1-1; TRBD1 aligns across 7 bases. The CDR3 totals 12 residues. After removal of 8 bases from V and 1 base from J, the junction contained 1 base not matched to a gene. From germline, CDR1 is LNHDA and CDR2 SQIVND (reference sequence). CDR3: CASGQANTEAFF. DNA of the CDR3: TGTGCCAGTGGACAGGCGAACACTGAAGCTTTCTTT.

The V call is TRBV5-4, the J call TRBJ1-1, with D maybe TRBD1 (6 bases). The V end was cut by 0 bases, the J end by 0 bases, with 9 bases between. The CDR3 contains 15 residues. In germline, CDR1 is SGHNT, CDR2 YYREEE (reference sequence). CDR3 amino acids: CASSLAGTMNTEAFF. CDR3 nucleotides: TGTGCCAGCAGCTTGGCCGGGACAATGAACACTGAAGCTTTCTTT.

The gene calls are TRBV3-1 (or the pseudogene TRBV3-2) and TRBJ2-3, with a weak D call TRBD1 (5 bases). Germline loops: CDR1 LGHDT, CDR2 YNNKEL (reference sequence). V lost 4 bases, J lost 1 base, and 15 bases lay in between. CDR3 size: 16 residues. Here the CDR3 reads CASSLGAPARTDTQYF. The CDR3 DNA follows: TGTGCCAGCAGCCTAGGGGCCCCGGCCCGCACAGATACGCAGTATTTT.

V is TRBV28 and J is TRBJ2-7, with D possibly TRBD2 on 7 matching bases. There are 13 residues in the CDR3. The V and J ends lost 5 bases and 5 bases respectively, with 13 bases between them. Germline values: CDR1 MDHEN, CDR2 SYDVKM. The DNA for the CDR3 is TGTGCCAGCAGTCTCGCGGGGGCAGACGAGCAGTACTTC. Amino acid sequence: CASSLAGADEQYF.

This clone was seen only a few times. Other DNA sequences within the sample encode an identical CDR3. V is TRBV3-1 (or the pseudogene TRBV3-2) and J is TRBJ1-3; D unclear. Trimming cost V 4 bases and J 0 bases, with 7 bases left between them. The CDR3 has 14 residues. The V gene's germline CDR1 is LGHDT and CDR2 YNNKEL (reference sequence). The CDR3 protein is CASSPTYSGNTIYF. CDR3 bases: TGTGCCAGCAGCCCTACCTACTCTGGAAACACCATATATTTT.

The rearrangement links TRBV19 to TRBJ1-2; D is possibly TRBD1 (5 bases). V lost 1 base to trimming and J lost 7 bases, with 13 bases between them. Germline V lookup: CDR1 LNHDA, CDR2 SQIVND (reference sequence). This CDR3 spans 14 amino acids. CDR3 loop: CASSIVIGEAGYTF. The CDR3 coding sequence is TGTGCCAGTAGTATAGTTATAGGGGAAGCTGGCTACACCTTC.

The V gene is TRBV28, the J gene TRBJ1-2, with TRBD1 matching over 8 bases. The CDR3 totals 13 residues. With V trimmed by 6 bases and J by 6 bases, 6 bases remained unmatched. The germline CDR1 and CDR2 sequences are MDHEN and SYDVKM. This chain's CDR3 is CASRPRTGHGYTF. CDR3 DNA sequence: TGTGCCAGCAGGCCCCGGACAGGGCATGGCTACACCTTC.

V usage is TRBV19 and J usage is TRBJ2-3; 7 bases match TRBD1. The ends lost 9 bases at V and 3 bases at J; junction bases unmatched: 15. The germline CDR1 and CDR2 sequences are LNHDA and SQIVND (reference sequence). CDR3 length equals 16 residues. In nucleotides, the CDR3 is TGTGCCAGCAGGGAAGGGGGCGCACCCGCTACAGATACGCAGTATTTT. Protein product: CASREGGAPATDTQYF.

J is TRBJ2-7 and V is TRBV5-1; D is perhaps TRBD2 (6 bases). Germline CDR1 and CDR2: SGHRS and YFSETQ. The V end lost 0 bases, the J end lost 2 bases, and 12 bases lay between the germline ends. The CDR3 contains 15 residues. The CDR3 region is CASSLEGTLTYEQYF. In DNA, the CDR3 is TGCGCCAGCAGCTTGGAAGGGACTCTTACCTACGAGCAGTACTTC. Drawing the rest from reference TRBV5-1 and TRBJ2-7, the complete variable domain is KAGVTQTPRYLIKTRGQQVTLSCSPISGHRSVSWYQQTPGQGLQFLFEYFSETQRNKGNFPGRFSGRQFSNSRSEMNVSTLELGDSALYLCASSLEGTLTYEQYFGPGTRLTVT.

The chain is built from TRBV28 and TRBJ1-5; 8 nucleotides match TRBD1. The CDR3 length is 16 residues. CDR1 and CDR2 (germline): MDHEN, SYDVKM. V trimming: 1 base; J trimming: 7 bases; junction bases outside the gene matches: 9. The CDR3 spells CASSLFLDRGEQPQHF. CDR3 nucleotides: TGTGCCAGCAGTTTATTCCTCGACAGGGGCGAACAGCCCCAGCATTTT.

This sequence joins TRBV4-1 and TRBJ2-1; the match to TRBD2 covers 7 bases. The ends lost 1 base at V and 6 bases at J; junction bases unmatched: 6. This CDR3 region has 15 residues. The germline V gene encodes CDR1 MGHRA and CDR2 YSYEKL. CDR3 DNA sequence: TGCGCCAGCAGCCAAGTGGCGGGAGCCCCCAATGAGCAGTTCTTC. This sequence encodes CASSQVAGAPNEQFF.

V usage is TRBV28 and J usage is TRBJ2-5; 7 bases match TRBD1. V shed 2 bases and J 4 bases; nucleotides not matched to a gene: 7. The CDR3 has 15 amino acids. Germline CDR1 MDHEN, CDR2 SYDVKM. The CDR3 loop is CASSLPGGVRETQYF. In nucleotides, the CDR3 is TGTGCCAGCAGTTTACCAGGGGGTGTTCGAGAGACCCAGTACTTC.

The chain has TRBV28 and TRBJ1-2; D gene ambiguous. The CDR3 runs to 14 residues. The germline V and J ends were trimmed by 3 bases and 8 bases, with 16 bases remaining between them. In germline, CDR1 is MDHEN, CDR2 SYDVKM. In DNA, the CDR3 is TGTGCCAGCAGTTTTGTTCGGGGATCGGAAGGCTACACCTTC. Its protein is CASSFVRGSEGYTF.

This clone was recorded only once. This sequence joins TRBV2 and TRBJ1-2, with D possibly being TRBD1 (5 bases). Per the germline V gene, CDR1 is SNHLY and CDR2 is FYNNEI. V dropped 5 bases and J dropped 7 bases, with 17 bases sitting between them. The CDR3 runs to 14 residues. The CDR3 bases are TGTGCCAGCAGTCCACGACAGCACCTATTTGGCTACACCTTC. Protein sequence: CASSPRQHLFGYTF.

CDR3 bases: TGTGCCAGCAGACAACAGGGGACCGGAAACACCATATATTTT. Protein product: CASRQQGTGNTIYF. The chain is built from TRBV6-6 and TRBJ1-3; the match to TRBD1 covers 7 bases. The CDR3 runs 14 residues. V was pared by 6 bases and J by 4 bases, with 6 bases of the junction left unmatched. Germline V gene data show CDR1 as MNHNY and CDR2 as SVGAGI (reference sequence).

Comment on this clone: The sample has other DNA sequences that encode this CDR3 too. V usage is TRBV5-1 and J usage is TRBJ2-3; 8 bases are a match to TRBD2. The CDR3 has 15 residues. J was trimmed by 5 bases and V by 4 bases; bases with no gene match: 9. The germline CDR1 and CDR2 sequences are SGHRS and YFSETQ. This chain's CDR3 is CASSKEGLEGDTQYF. The CDR3 bases are TGCGCCAGCAGCAAAGAGGGACTAGAGGGAGATACGCAGTATTTT.

The chain has TRBV5-1 and TRBJ1-5; D not certain. Trimming removed 3 bases at V and 1 base at J, with 14 bases between. The CDR3 runs 16 residues. Per the germline V gene, CDR1 is SGHRS and CDR2 is YFSETQ. The CDR3 DNA reads TGCGCCAGCAGCTCGAGTCCGGGAGGAAGCAATCAGCCCCAGCATTTT. Translation gives CASSSSPGGSNQPQHF.

The gene calls are TRBV24-1 and TRBJ2-3; 12 nucleotides agree with TRBD2. This CDR3 is built from 17 residues. Trimming cost V 3 bases and J 5 bases; bases outside gene matches: 8. Germline V gene data show CDR1 as KGHDR and CDR2 as SFDVKD. The chain's CDR3 is CATSDPTSGGNGDTQYF. The CDR3, as DNA: TGTGCCACCAGTGATCCAACTAGCGGGGGGAACGGAGATACGCAGTATTTT.